The clone carrying this TCR beta chain appeared once. These data come from a study of blood T cell repertoires in COVID-19. Study context: Material from acute and convalescent COVID-19 was sourced from the United States, Italy and Spain.

V dropped 5 bases and J dropped 9; count of bases not matched to a gene: 5. Germline assignment: CDR1 LNHDA and CDR2 SQIVND (reference sequence). This CDR3 region has 13 residues. In the authors' workflow: Nucleated cell counts were estimated from reference gene primer amplification. Only in-frame clones appear in the TCRdb table, and some are missing; sequencing was by immunoSEQ multiplex PCR. V, J and clone size are those of that table, while D and trimming were read from the DNA. Here the sample spans roughly 100,000 clones, approximately 80% being singletons. The material sequenced was peripheral blood. This chain connects TRBV19 to TRBJ2-1; 9 positions agree with TRBD2. This TCR was sampled from a man aged 55 to 69 with acute or convalescent COVID-19. In DNA, the CDR3 is TGTGCCAGTAGTCACGCGGGAGGGTTTGAGCAGTTCTTC. This sequence encodes CASSHAGGFEQFF.